This TCR beta chain was profiled in a study of T cell responses to AZD1222 COVID-19 vaccine. Points from the study as a whole: Donors were largely white British and mainly female; clonal diversity was possibly underestimated.

The table came from immunoSEQ multiplex PCR; TCRdb's copy has only in-frame clones and leaves some out. This sample has approximately 190,000 clones, with around 90% found just once. V lost 2 bases to trimming and J lost 5 bases, with 15 bases between them. Germline CDR1 is SGHAT and CDR2 is FQNNGV. CDR3 length: 15 residues. Points on this clone: The antigen is unknown.

The specimen was peripheral blood, collected on day 0 of AZD1222 vaccination. This receptor was identified in an adult in good health. The genes are TRBV11-2 and TRBJ1-1; D not resolved. CDR3 residues: CASSLRTRAGTEAFF. DNA of the CDR3: TGTGCCAGCAGCTTACGTACTCGCGCGGGGACTGAAGCTTTCTTT.